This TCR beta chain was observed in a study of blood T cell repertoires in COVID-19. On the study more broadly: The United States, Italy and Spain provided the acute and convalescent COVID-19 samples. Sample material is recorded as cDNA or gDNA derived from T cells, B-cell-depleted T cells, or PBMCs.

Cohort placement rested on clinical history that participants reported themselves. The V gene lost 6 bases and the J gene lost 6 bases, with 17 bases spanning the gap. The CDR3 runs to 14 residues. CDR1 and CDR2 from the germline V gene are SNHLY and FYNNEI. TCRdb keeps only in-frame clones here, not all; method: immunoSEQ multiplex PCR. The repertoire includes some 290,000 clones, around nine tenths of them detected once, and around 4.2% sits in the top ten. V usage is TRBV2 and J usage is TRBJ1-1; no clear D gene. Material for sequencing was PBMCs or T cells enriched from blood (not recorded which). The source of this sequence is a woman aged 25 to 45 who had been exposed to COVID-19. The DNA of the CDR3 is TGTGCCAGCAGCCCGGGTCTTCCCGGCGCTGAAGCTTTCTTT. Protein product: CASSPGLPGAEAFF.